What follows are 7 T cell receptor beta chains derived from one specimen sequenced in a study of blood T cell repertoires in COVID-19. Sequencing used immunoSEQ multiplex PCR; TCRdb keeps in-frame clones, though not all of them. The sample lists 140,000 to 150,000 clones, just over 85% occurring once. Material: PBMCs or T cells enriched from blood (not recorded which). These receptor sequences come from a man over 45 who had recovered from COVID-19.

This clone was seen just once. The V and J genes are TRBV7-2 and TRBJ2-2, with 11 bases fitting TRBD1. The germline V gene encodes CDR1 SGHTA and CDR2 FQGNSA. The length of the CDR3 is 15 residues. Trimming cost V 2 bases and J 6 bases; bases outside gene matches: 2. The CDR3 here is CASSLRTGGSGELFF. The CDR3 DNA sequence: TGTGCCAGCAGCTTAAGGACAGGGGGCTCCGGGGAGCTGTTTTTT.

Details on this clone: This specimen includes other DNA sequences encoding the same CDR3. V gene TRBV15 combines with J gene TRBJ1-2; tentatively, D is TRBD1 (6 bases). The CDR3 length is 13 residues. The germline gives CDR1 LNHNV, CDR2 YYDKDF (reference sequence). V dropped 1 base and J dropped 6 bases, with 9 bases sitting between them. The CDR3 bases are TGTGCCACCAGCAGAGCACAGGGTCATGGCTACACCTTC. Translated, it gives CATSRAQGHGYTF.

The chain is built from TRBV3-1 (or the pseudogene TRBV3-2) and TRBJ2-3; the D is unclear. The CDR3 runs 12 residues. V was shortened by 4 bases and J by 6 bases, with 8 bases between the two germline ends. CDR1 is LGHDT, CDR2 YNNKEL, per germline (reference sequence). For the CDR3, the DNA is TGTGCCAGCAGCCTAAGCCCTGATACGCAGTATTTT. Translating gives CASSLSPDTQYF.

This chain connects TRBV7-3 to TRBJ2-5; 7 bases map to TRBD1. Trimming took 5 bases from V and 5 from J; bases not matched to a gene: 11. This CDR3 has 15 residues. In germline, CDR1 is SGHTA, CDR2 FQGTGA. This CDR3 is CASSQQGNGRETQYF. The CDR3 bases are TGTGCCAGCAGCCAACAGGGGAATGGTCGGGAGACCCAGTACTTC.

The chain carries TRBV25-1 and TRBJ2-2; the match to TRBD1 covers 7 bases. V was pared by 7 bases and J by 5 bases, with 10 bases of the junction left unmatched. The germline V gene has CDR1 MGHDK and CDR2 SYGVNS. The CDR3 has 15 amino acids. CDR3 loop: CASKPGTESTGELFF. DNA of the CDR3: TGTGCCAGCAAACCTGGGACAGAGTCAACCGGGGAGCTGTTTTTT.

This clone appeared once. CDR3 sequence (DNA): TGTGCCAGCAGTTCGACTAGCGGGGAAAAGACCCAGTACTTC. This gives the protein CASSSTSGEKTQYF. This chain uses TRBV5-4 with TRBJ2-5, with 11 bases identical to TRBD2. CDR3 size: 14 residues. CDR1 and CDR2 from the germline V gene are SGHNT and YYREEE (reference sequence). Trimming removed 5 bases from V and 6 bases from J; junction bases left unmatched: 6. Looking up the rest from reference TRBV5-4 and TRBJ2-5 gives the full variable domain: ETGVTQSPTHLIKTRGQQVTLRCSSQSGHNTVSWYQQALGQGPQFIFQYYREEENGRGNFPPRFSGLQFPNYSSELNVNALELDDSALYLCASSSTSGEKTQYFGPGTRLLVL.

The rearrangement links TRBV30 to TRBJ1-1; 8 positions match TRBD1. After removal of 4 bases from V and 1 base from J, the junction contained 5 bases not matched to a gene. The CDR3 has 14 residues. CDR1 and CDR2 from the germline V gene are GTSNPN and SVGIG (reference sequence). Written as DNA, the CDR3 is TGTGCCTGGAAAACCGGGACAGGGAACACTGAAGCTTTCTTT. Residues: CAWKTGTGNTEAFF.